The rows below give T cell receptor beta chains drawn from one sample of a study of radiotherapy plus CTLA-4 blockade in lung cancer. Clones were read by immunoSEQ multiplex PCR, and TCRdb kept only the in-frame ones, dropping some. The top ten clones hold approximately 6.6% of a sample with 95,000 to 150,000 clones, about 87% of them seen once. This material consisted of peripheral blood, taken from a patient treated with radiotherapy plus ipilimumab. The receptors were sampled from a human donor with non-small cell lung cancer that progressed on radiotherapy plus ipilimumab. The CDR3 runs from the conserved cysteine through the conserved F or W. Fields, in order: J gene, V gene, D gene, clone size, CDR3 DNA, CDR3 protein. A D gene is named only where the DNA matches it firmly. Some rows have no size entry. The others give once, few or many, or a class for an expanded clone.

TRBJ1-5 | TRBV6-1 | . | . | TGTGCCAGCAGTGTTGGTGTGCGGCCCCAGCATTTT | CASSVGVRPQHF
TRBJ2-3 | TRBV29-1 | . | . | TGCAGCGTTAGGAGGGCTAGCACAGATACGCAGTATTTT | CSVRRASTDTQYF
TRBJ2-7 | TRBV7-3 | . | . | TGTGCCAGCAGCGCCAGACTAGATCCAGTTCCCCCGTACGAGCAGTACTTC | CASSARLDPVPPYEQYF
TRBJ1-1 | TRBV6-6 | TRBD1 | . | TGTGCCAGCAGTTCCCGTGGAGGGGGCGTTAGTACTGAAGCTTTCTTT | CASSSRGGGVSTEAFF
TRBJ2-7 | TRBV5-1 | . | once | TGCGCCAGCCGCCGGGACACCCCCTACGAGCAGTACTTC | CASRRDTPYEQYF
TRBJ1-1 | TRBV28 | . | . | TGTGCCAGCAGTTTAGCAGGGACCGGGCTTTGGTCAGCTTTCTTT | CASSLAGTGLWSAFF
TRBJ2-7 | TRBV9 | TRBD1 | . | TGTGCCAGCAGCCTTACACCGGGACAGGACTACGAGCAGTACTTC | CASSLTPGQDYEQYF
TRBJ1-1 | TRBV4-2 | . | . | TGTGCCAGCAGTCCCCCCGCGTGGAGTGAAGCTTTCTTT | CASSPPAWSEAFF
TRBJ1-5 | TRBV5-1 | . | . | TGCGCCAGCAGCTCCGACCCCTCATCACGAGCCCAGCATTTT | CASSSDPSSRAQHF
TRBJ1-2 | TRBV2 | . | . | TGTGCCAGCAGTCAGGGGACGGGCTACACCTTC | CASSQGTGYTF
TRBJ2-5 | TRBV2 | . | . | TGTGCCAGCAGGAGATTCCAAGAGACCCAGTACTTC | CASRRFQETQYF
TRBJ2-4 | TRBV28 | TRBD2 | . | TGTGCCAGCAGTTTGAGCGGGAAGGGAAACATTCAGTACTTC | CASSLSGKGNIQYF
TRBJ1-1 | TRBV6-1 | . | . | TGTGCCAGCCGCTTCGCCGGGGGACCCACTGAAGCTTTCTTT | CASRFAGGPTEAFF
TRBJ1-2 | TRBV11-3 | TRBD1 | once | TGTGCCAGCAGCGTCCGGACAGGGGGCGGTGCTCTGGATAGCTACACCTTC | CASSVRTGGGALDSYTF
TRBJ2-7 | TRBV5-6 | . | . | TGTGCCAGCAGCTTCATGAACTACGAGCAGTACTTC | CASSFMNYEQYF
TRBJ2-3 | TRBV28 | TRBD1 | . | TGTGCCAGCAGTTTCCGACAGGGCTGGGATACGCAGTATTTT | CASSFRQGWDTQYF
TRBJ1-2 | TRBV5-1 | . | . | TGCGCCAGCAGCTTTGGTGGTTATGACTATGGCTACACCTTC | CASSFGGYDYGYTF
TRBJ2-2 | TRBV5-1 | . | few | TGCGCCAGCAGCTTAGGCCGGCCTGGGGGGACCGGGGAGCTGTTTTTT | CASSLGRPGGTGELFF
TRBJ2-1 | TRBV6-1 | . | . | TGTGCCAGCACCGAGGGCCGAGACAATGAGCAGTTCTTC | CASTEGRDNEQFF
TRBJ2-1 | TRBV5-4 | TRBD2 | . | TGTGCCAGCAATCTGGCGGGAGACGGATACTCCTACAATGAGCAGTTCTTC | CASNLAGDGYSYNEQFF
TRBJ1-1 | TRBV5-1 | TRBD1 | . | TGCGCCAGCAGCCCAAGACCCCAGGGGGTTGGCACTGAAGCTTTCTTT | CASSPRPQGVGTEAFF
TRBJ2-3 | TRBV6-5 | . | . | TGTGCCAGCAGCTCAGGGTTTGCGCAGTATTTT | CASSSGFAQYF
TRBJ1-1 | TRBV6-5 | . | . | TGTGCCAGCAGCACCACAGGGAAGGGCACTGAAGCTTTCTTT | CASSTTGKGTEAFF
TRBJ2-3 | TRBV27 | . | . | TGTGCCAGCAGTTTTTCCGGGGGTCGCGCAGATACGCAGTATTTT | CASSFSGGRADTQYF
TRBJ1-1 | TRBV15 | . | . | TGTGCCACCAGCAGAGATGGCGGCACTGAAGCTTTCTTT | CATSRDGGTEAFF
TRBJ2-5 | TRBV15 | . | . | TGTGCCACCAAACGAGGGACCGCACAAGAGACCCAGTACTTC | CATKRGTAQETQYF
TRBJ1-2 | TRBV30 | . | . | TGTGCCTGGAGTCTGGGAATCAACTATGGCTACACCTTC | CAWSLGINYGYTF
TRBJ2-1 | TRBV6-5 | . | . | TGTGCCAGCACCAAGGGGCAGGGATGGAACAATGAGCAGTTCTTC | CASTKGQGWNNEQFF
TRBJ1-2 | TRBV7-8 | . | . | TGTGCCAGCAGCCTGGACCTTTTGGCAAACACTAACTATGGCTACACCTTC | CASSLDLLANTNYGYTF
TRBJ2-5 | TRBV7-8 | . | . | TGTGCCAGCAGCTTAGAGGAAGGCAGGGGTGGAGAGACCCAGTACTTC | CASSLEEGRGGETQYF
TRBJ2-3 | TRBV10-1 | . | once | TGCGCCAGCAGCCGGAGGGGGTTTAAAGATACGCAGTATTTT | CASSRRGFKDTQYF
TRBJ2-1 | TRBV7-9 | . | . | TGTGCCAGCAGCTTGAATTACGGGCAGTTCTTC | CASSLNYGQFF
TRBJ1-2 | TRBV5-1 | . | once | TGCGCCAGCAGGTACGGCGGCGATGGCTACACCTTC | CASRYGGDGYTF
TRBJ1-5 | TRBV30 | . | few | TGTGCCTGGACCTTGGATAGCAATCAGCCCCAGCATTTT | CAWTLDSNQPQHF
TRBJ2-1 | TRBV4-1 | . | . | TGCGCCAGCAGCCAAGATAGGTCCGGCTACGAGCAGTTCTTC | CASSQDRSGYEQFF
TRBJ2-7 | TRBV7-8 | . | . | TGTGCCAGCAGCTTACTGTCGAACTCCTACGAGCAGTACTTC | CASSLLSNSYEQYF
TRBJ2-1 | TRBV7-2 | TRBD2 | . | TGTGCCAGCAGAAGGTATAGCGGGAGCTTATATGAGCAGTTCTTC | CASRRYSGSLYEQFF
TRBJ1-1 | TRBV2 | . | . | TGTGCCAGCAGTGTTACACGGGTGGGGACTGAAGCTTTCTTT | CASSVTRVGTEAFF
TRBJ2-2 | TRBV2 | TRBD1 | . | TGTGCCAGCAGTTGGGACAGGGGTTCGAACACCGGGGAGCTGTTTTTT | CASSWDRGSNTGELFF
TRBJ2-1 | TRBV7-3 | . | . | TGTGCCAGCAGCCCGGGGCGGGGCTCCTACAATGAGCAGTTCTTC | CASSPGRGSYNEQFF
TRBJ2-5 | TRBV11-2 | . | . | TGTGCCAGCACCACGACGAGGGGGGCCGGTCCGCGAGAGACCCAGTACTTC | CASTTTRGAGPRETQYF
TRBJ2-5 | TRBV6-8 | TRBD2 | few | TGTGCCAGCAGTGCTATAGCGGGAGGGCCAGAGACCCAGTACTTC | CASSAIAGGPETQYF
TRBJ1-5 | TRBV9 | . | . | TGTGCCAGCAGCGTAGGGGCAGAGAATCAGCCCCAGCATTTT | CASSVGAENQPQHF
TRBJ2-1 | TRBV2 | . | . | TGTGCCAGCGGCGCCGGGAGTGTTGAGCAGTTCTTC | CASGAGSVEQFF
TRBJ2-2 | TRBV4-1 | . | . | TGCGCCAGCAGCCAAGATCGGCAGGGAAGGGCCGGGGAGCTGTTTTTT | CASSQDRQGRAGELFF
TRBJ2-1 | TRBV6-5 | TRBD2 | . | TGTGCCAGCAGTCACCCTAGCGGGGCCTACAATGAGCAGTTCTTC | CASSHPSGAYNEQFF
TRBJ2-7 | TRBV5-6 | . | . | TGTGCCAGCAGCCTATTAACCCTTGGCGACGAGCAGTACTTC | CASSLLTLGDEQYF
TRBJ2-5 | TRBV5-4 | TRBD1 | . | TGTGCCAGCAAGCAGGGGGCTGGAGAGACCCAGTACTTC | CASKQGAGETQYF
TRBJ2-7 | TRBV4-1 | . | . | TGCGCCAGCAGCCCGTGGAGTACTCCTAGTGGGCAGTACTTC | CASSPWSTPSGQYF
TRBJ2-5 | TRBV5-4 | TRBD2 | . | TGTGCCAGCAGTCTTGGGGGGAGGGAAGAGACCCAGTACTTC | CASSLGGREETQYF
TRBJ1-1 | TRBV14 | TRBD1 | . | TGTGCCAGCAGCCCACAGGGGGCGAAGAACACTGAAGCTTTCTTT | CASSPQGAKNTEAFF
TRBJ1-4 | TRBV29-1 | . | . | TGCAGCGTTGGCAAGGCGATGAATGAAAAACTGTTTTTT | CSVGKAMNEKLFF
TRBJ2-5 | TRBV15 | . | . | TGTGCCACTGGGAGCGGAGAGACCCAGTACTTC | CATGSGETQYF